One TCR beta chain is described in this entry. The antigen is undetermined. Rearranged V-D-J TRB sequences were amplified with a mixed TRB-A/B primer pool. Each CDR3 protein gets one entry after TCRdb re-called the multiplex PCR reads with MiXCR. The table has about 1,400 distinct CDR3 sequences, 45% to 50% seen once; the top ten hold 25%. The CDR3 loop spans 15 amino acids. V lost 2 bases and J 5 bases, leaving 15 bases between the germline ends. CDR1 and CDR2 (germline): MNHNY, SVGAGI (reference sequence). Amplification of TCR beta used genomic DNA extracted from peripheral blood. This entry comes from a study of T cell repertoires in aging, cancer and after chemotherapy. Study context: Donor ages fell into six groups from 30 or younger up to 70 or older. Paired samples before and after chemotherapy came from chronic lymphocytic leukemia patients on fludarabine- or bendamustine-based regimens. Study-level results: In healthy donors, age-related TCR diversity loss mainly reflected lost richness. Median generation probability rose over the chemotherapy interval in each cancer cohort, suggesting rebound thymic output.

V gene TRBV6-6 combines with J gene TRBJ1-2; D perhaps matches TRBD1 (6 bases). Material: blood. The clonotype originates from a human donor with a blood cancer. CDR3 nucleotide sequence: TGTGCCAGCAGTTACGAGGGCAGGGGAGAGTATGGCTACACCTTC. This encodes CASSYEGRGEYGYTF.